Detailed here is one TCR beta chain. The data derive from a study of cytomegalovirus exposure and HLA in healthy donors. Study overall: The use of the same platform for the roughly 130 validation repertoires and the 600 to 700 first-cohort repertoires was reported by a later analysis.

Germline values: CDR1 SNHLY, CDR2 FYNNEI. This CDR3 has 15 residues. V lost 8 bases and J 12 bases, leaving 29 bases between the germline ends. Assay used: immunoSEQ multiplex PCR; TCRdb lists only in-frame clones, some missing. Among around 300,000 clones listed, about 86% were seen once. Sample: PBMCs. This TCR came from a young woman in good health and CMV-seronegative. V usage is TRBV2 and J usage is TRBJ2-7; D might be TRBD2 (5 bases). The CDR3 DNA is TGTGCCAGCCGGGGAAGTGAGCCGTCAAAGCCCTATTCGTACTTC. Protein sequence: CASRGSEPSKPYSYF.